The following is a T cell receptor beta chain sequence with its context. Antigen: not known. The CDR3 has 13 amino acids. Germline CDR1 is LNHNV and CDR2 is YYDKDF (reference sequence). V was trimmed by 4 bases and J by 4 bases, leaving 10 bases between them. PCR employed 60 Vbeta and 13 Jbeta primers. Here immunoSEQ multiplex PCR was the method, and the copy in TCRdb shows in-frame clones only, minus some. The sample includes about 180,000 clones, under 85% seen only once; the top ten take roughly 3%. The data stem from a study of cytomegalovirus exposure and HLA in healthy donors. Study observations and caveats: Later, an analysis showed that TCR beta chains associated with HLA were more clonally expanded than others that were equally common. The authors considered a cluster of highly shared sequence variants likely to be a sequencing artifact.

The origin of this receptor is a male donor in good health and CMV-seronegative. Specimen: PBMCs. The V call is TRBV15, the J call TRBJ1-2; D perhaps matches TRBD1 (6 bases). CDR3 protein: CATSTAGAYGYTF. The CDR3 DNA reads TGTGCCACCAGCACCGCGGGGGCCTATGGCTACACCTTC. The whole variable domain, filled in from reference TRBV15 and TRBJ1-2, reads DAMVIQNPRYQVTQFGKPVTLSCSQTLNHNVMYWYQQKSSQAPKLLFHYYDKDFNNEADTPDNFQSRRPNTSFCFLDIRSPGLGDTAMYLCATSTAGAYGYTFGSGTRLTVV.